These 13 T cell receptor beta chains were sequenced from one sample in a study of blood T cell repertoires in COVID-19 (dated by TCRdb to 2019 to 2021). Library prep was done by the immunoSEQ multiplex PCR assay. TCRdb stores this immuneACCESS table with in-frame sequences only. Part of the clones is absent; in the studies checked, under half of the shortfall reflects unresolved V genes, and no reason is known for the rest. This sample gives 100,000 to 150,000 clones in total; more than 70% of them show up just once. The top ten constitute approximately 4% of the sample. Specimen: peripheral blood. The receptors stem from a woman in her sixties or seventies with acute or convalescent COVID-19.

This chain links TRBV2 with TRBJ2-3, with D perhaps matching TRBD2 (5 bases). The V and J ends lost 7 bases and 0 bases respectively, with 17 bases between them. Germline V lookup: CDR1 SNHLY, CDR2 FYNNEI. The CDR3 sequence is 16 residues long. This CDR3 is CASNVGGGTSTDTQYF. The CDR3 region has the DNA TGTGCCAGCAATGTGGGCGGAGGTACTAGCACAGATACGCAGTATTTT.

V usage is TRBV18 and J usage is TRBJ2-1; D may be TRBD2 (6 bases). CDR1 and CDR2 from the germline V gene are KGHSH and LQKENI. This CDR3 contains 15 residues. Deletions cut 4 bases from V and 6 bases from J, with 16 bases between. The CDR3 loop is CASSLTGGPSNEQFF. CDR3 in DNA: TGTGCCAGCTCACTGACCGGGGGACCAAGCAATGAGCAGTTCTTC.

CDR3 bases: TGTGCCAGCAGCGAACCGGGGAATCAGCCCCAGCATTTT. It is translated as CASSEPGNQPQHF. The chain joins TRBV2 to TRBJ1-5; no reliable D call. Trimming cost V 6 bases and J 4 bases, with 10 bases left between them. There are 13 residues in the CDR3. Per the germline V gene, CDR1 is SNHLY and CDR2 is FYNNEI.

This rearrangement joins TRBV4-1 to TRBJ2-7, with 8 bases matching TRBD2. Germline V gene sequence: CDR1 MGHRA, CDR2 YSYEKL. V lost 4 bases and J lost 6; bases outside the gene matches: 11. The CDR3 covers 15 residues. CDR3 sequence: CASSPGGRPPPEQYF. Written as DNA, the CDR3 is TGCGCCAGCAGCCCAGGCGGGAGGCCTCCCCCCGAGCAGTACTTC.

There are a few counts of this clone. The chain recombines TRBV5-6 with TRBJ1-1; the D gene is possibly TRBD1 (6 bases). Trimming pared 0 bases from V and 0 bases from J, leaving 15 bases between. This CDR3 contains 17 residues. Germline V gene sequence: CDR1 SGHDT, CDR2 YYEEEE. The CDR3 coding sequence is TGTGCCAGCAGCTTGGTGGGGGTCACAGGGATGAACACTGAAGCTTTCTTT. Translating gives CASSLVGVTGMNTEAFF.

This rearrangement joins TRBV20-1 to TRBJ2-1; TRBD1 is a possible D gene (6 bases). This CDR3 has 11 residues. Germline-derived CDR1 and CDR2 are DFQATT and SNEGSKA (reference sequence). V lost 6 bases and J 14 bases, leaving 17 bases between the germline ends. This chain's CDR3 is CSAHRDAGEFF. In DNA form, the CDR3 reads TGCAGTGCCCACCGGGACGCAGGGGAGTTCTTC.

The CDR3 DNA sequence: TGTGCCAGCAGCTTAAATCCGACAGGGGAGAATGGCTACACCTTC. It specifies CASSLNPTGENGYTF. The rearrangement joins TRBV7-3 to TRBJ1-2, with 8 bases lining up with TRBD1. The CDR3 is 15 residues long. Trimming removed 1 base from V and 6 bases from J; junction bases left unmatched: 7. Germline CDR1 and CDR2: SGHTA and FQGTGA.

This rearrangement joins TRBV21-1 to TRBJ2-7; the D call TRBD2 from the table was never checked on the DNA. TRBV21-1 is noted as a pseudogene. The CDR3 covers 18 residues. CDR3 loop: CASSKTDTPGLARHEQYV. For the CDR3, the DNA is TGTGCCAGCAGCAAAACGGATACACCGGGACTAGCGCGACACGAGCAGTACGTC.

The chain joins TRBV10-1 to TRBJ2-3, with TRBD1 matching over 11 bases. Unmatched junction bases numbered 3, after V lost 3 bases and J lost 4 bases. Germline assignment: CDR1 WNHNN and CDR2 SYGVQD (reference sequence). This CDR3 has 15 residues. The CDR3 sequence is CASSEGTGGSDTQYF. CDR3 DNA: TGCGCCAGCAGTGAAGGGACAGGGGGTTCAGATACGCAGTATTTT.

The chain has TRBV5-4 and TRBJ1-2; TRBD1 matches at 7 bases. This CDR3 contains 15 residues. Germline CDR1 is SGHNT and CDR2 is YYREEE (reference sequence). With 4 bases clipped from V and 3 bases from J, the junction kept 9 bases outside the gene matches. The CDR3 loop is CASSLGTAGYYGYTF. The CDR3 region has the DNA TGTGCCAGCAGCCTCGGGACAGCGGGCTACTATGGCTACACCTTC.

This chain joins TRBV5-4 and TRBJ1-2; 7 positions match TRBD1. The junction had 6 bases not matched to a gene; V was cut back by 4 bases and J by 6 bases. The CDR3 totals 13 residues. Germline assignment: CDR1 SGHNT and CDR2 YYREEE (reference sequence). The CDR3 loop is CASSPGTADGYTF. CDR3 in DNA: TGTGCCAGCAGCCCCGGGACAGCCGATGGCTACACCTTC.

V and J are TRBV3-1 (or the pseudogene TRBV3-2) and TRBJ1-1; TRBD1 might be the D (5 bases). The V end was cut by 3 bases, the J end by 0 bases, with 8 bases between. The V gene's germline CDR1 is LGHDT and CDR2 YNNKEL (reference sequence). The CDR3 has 14 residues. The CDR3, as DNA: TGTGCCAGCAGCCATGGAGGGGTGAACACTGAAGCTTTCTTT. The encoded protein is CASSHGGVNTEAFF.

In DNA form, the CDR3 reads TGCGCCAGCAGCCAAGGAGCGGGGACTAGCACAGATACGCAGTATTTT. Translated: CASSQGAGTSTDTQYF. V gene TRBV4-1 combines with J gene TRBJ2-3; 7 nucleotides align to TRBD2. After removal of 1 base from V and 0 bases from J, the junction contained 4 bases not matched to a gene. The length of the CDR3 is 16 residues. Germline V lookup: CDR1 MGHRA, CDR2 YSYEKL.